A single sample gave rise to the 11 T cell receptor beta chains below, sequenced in a study of CD8+CD57+ T cells in acquired aplastic anemia (dated by TCRdb to about 2018). This sample was sequenced with an Illumina HiSeq 2000. Profiling of TCR beta VDJ combinations and CDR3 sequences used genomic DNA as the template. TCRdb handled the public reads itself, with Q25 trimming in fastp and clone calling in MiXCR, and kept productive beta chains. Every CDR3 protein is listed once, alongside the most common genes and DNA of its rows. The sample table records 200,000 or so distinct CDR3 sequences; over 40% of these occur just once. Just under 20% of the sample is held by the ten biggest clonotypes. Flow cytometry had shown CD8+CD57+ cell expansion in the patients selected for sequencing. Material: sorted CD4+, CD8+, or CD8+CD57+ T cells (not recorded which) from PBMCs. Receptor source: a human donor with aplastic anemia.

This clonotype was seen ten or more times. The chain employs TRBV7-9 and TRBJ1-2; D is unclear. V lost 5 bases to trimming and J lost 0 bases, with 10 bases between them. This CDR3 is 14 amino acids long. CDR1 is SEHNR, CDR2 FQNEAQ, per germline (reference sequence). The CDR3 DNA sequence: TGTGCCAGCAGCCCAGACGGAGCTAACTATGGCTACACCTTC. Protein product: CASSPDGANYGYTF.

V is TRBV7-3 and J is TRBJ2-7; maybe TRBD1 (5 bases). The CDR3 totals 15 residues. Trimming left V 5 bases short and J 3 bases short, with 17 bases between. The V gene's germline CDR1 is SGHTA and CDR2 FQGTGA. DNA for the CDR3: TGTGCCAGCAGCCTAAGGGGCTCGCGAGACTACGAGCAGTACTTC. It encodes CASSLRGSRDYEQYF.

This chain uses TRBV15 with TRBJ1-5, with D maybe TRBD1 (5 bases). Looked up from germline, CDR1 is LNHNV and CDR2 is YYDKDF (reference sequence). Trimming pared 8 bases from V and 3 bases from J, leaving 8 bases between. The CDR3 sequence is 12 residues long. The CDR3 coding sequence is TGTGCCACCGCAGGGTACAATCAGCCCCAGCATTTT. Encoded protein: CATAGYNQPQHF.

The chain uses TRBV20-1 and TRBJ1-4; possibly TRBD1 for D (6 bases). The V and J ends lost 6 bases and 7 bases respectively, with 21 bases between them. Germline V lookup: CDR1 DFQATT, CDR2 SNEGSKA (reference sequence). This CDR3 region has 15 residues. The DNA of the CDR3 is TGCAGTGCACATGGGGGGGCGCCCCCTCTTGAAAAACTGTTTTTT. Residues: CSAHGGAPPLEKLFF.

Ten or more counts support this clonotype. The J gene is TRBJ1-2, the V gene TRBV7-2; unclear D gene. Germline values: CDR1 SGHTA, CDR2 FQGNSA. Trimming removed 5 bases from V and 7 bases from J, with 26 bases in between. The CDR3 sequence is 17 residues long. The CDR3 is CASSPQGSTLPAGGYTF. The DNA of the CDR3 is TGTGCCAGCAGCCCCCAAGGGTCGACACTCCCCGCGGGTGGCTACACCTTC.

To note about this clonotype: The germline gene is not matched at one end of the junction; a read error may be the cause. The J gene is TRBJ2-1, the V gene TRBV2; 8 bases are shared with TRBD2. Germline CDR1 reads SNHLY; CDR2 reads FYNNEI. The CDR3 contains 16 residues. CDR3 sequence: CASSATSFRGGDERFF. As DNA, the CDR3 is TGTGCCAGCAGTGCTACTTCCTTTCGGGGGGGCGATGAGCGGTTCTTC.

This clonotype was seen repeatedly, ten times or more. This chain links TRBV5-1 with TRBJ2-3, with TRBD2 identical over 12 bases. CDR1 is SGHRS and CDR2 is YFSETQ in the germline V gene. V shed 4 bases, J shed 5 bases, and the junction held 2 bases outside the gene matches. The CDR3 is made up of 14 amino acids. CDR3: CASSQTSGGDTQYF. The CDR3 bases are TGCGCCAGCAGCCAGACTAGCGGGGGAGATACGCAGTATTTT.

The genes are TRBV10-3 and TRBJ1-6; the D is unclear. V gave up 5 bases and J gave up 7 bases, with 12 bases separating them. The germline V gene has CDR1 ENHRY and CDR2 SYGVKD. The CDR3 runs 14 residues. DNA for the CDR3: TGTGCCATCAGTTACAGCGTTGCGAATTCACCCCTCCACTTT. Translated, it gives CAISYSVANSPLHF.

This clonotype was found many times. The rearrangement links TRBV11-2 to TRBJ1-2, with TRBD1 identical over 9 bases. CDR1 and CDR2 (germline): SGHAT, FQNNGV. The junction had 5 bases not matched to a gene; V was cut back by 6 bases and J by 6 bases. The CDR3 is 13 amino acids. The DNA of the CDR3 is TGTGCCAGCAGAGCGACAGGGGGGGATGGCTACACCTTC. Translating gives CASRATGGDGYTF.

A remark on this clonotype: The conserved phenylalanine or tryptophan normally closing the CDR3 is absent here, so this likely arose from a read error. It is unclear where the CDR3 begins or ends on the DNA, so no DNA is shown, and the CDR3 is as TCRdb lists it. The chain recombines TRBV10-3 with TRBJ1-1; TRBD1, the table's D call, lacks a check against the DNA. CDR1 is ENHRY, CDR2 SYGVKD, per germline. The CDR3 totals 11 residues, both ends included. CDR3 in amino acids: CAIGGGSPALS.

In its sample, this clonotype was seen many times. J is TRBJ2-1 and V is TRBV5-8; TRBD1 matches at 9 bases. In germline, CDR1 is SGHTS, CDR2 YDEGEE. V shed 4 bases, J shed 6 bases, and the junction held 8 bases outside the gene matches. This CDR3 comprises 15 residues. The CDR3 DNA follows: TGTGCCAGCAGCCCCCGGGACAGGGCGGGCAATGAGCAGTTCTTC. Its translation is CASSPRDRAGNEQFF. Variable domain in full (rest from reference TRBV5-8 and TRBJ2-1): EAGVTQSPTHLIKTRGQQATLRCSPISGHTSVYWYQQALGLGLQFLLWYDEGEERNRGNFPPRFSGRQFPNYSSELNVNALELEDSALYLCASSPRDRAGNEQFFGPGTRLTVL.